The 4 T cell receptor beta chains presented below share a single source sample, sequenced in a study of PD-1 blockade in mismatch repair-deficient tumors. Repertoires were generated with immunoSEQ multiplex PCR, while TCRdb's copy carries only in-frame clones and drops some. Seen here are about 38,000 clones, about 88% observed once, and the top ten hold nearly 4%. Sequenced here: peripheral blood, sampled about 76 weeks after starting pembrolizumab. These receptors came from an adult with mismatch repair-deficient cancer.

The CDR3 reads CASSLGEGRGTEAFF. The CDR3 DNA reads as TGCGCCAGCAGCTTGGGAGAGGGCCGCGGCACTGAAGCTTTCTTT. The chain joins TRBV5-1 to TRBJ1-1; D not certain. The germline V gene encodes CDR1 SGHRS and CDR2 YFSETQ. This CDR3 has 15 residues. Between the trimmed V and J ends, which lost 0 bases and 4 bases, there was a span of 13 bases.

The genes are TRBV6-6 and TRBJ2-7, with 14 bases matching TRBD2. Germline assignment: CDR1 MNHNY and CDR2 SVGAGI (reference sequence). CDR3 length: 14 amino acids. V lost 4 bases and J lost 7; bases outside the gene matches: 3. The CDR3 loop is CASSLTSGRVEQYF. The CDR3 bases are TGTGCCAGCAGTTTGACTAGCGGGAGGGTTGAGCAGTACTTC.

This clone was picked up a small number of times. The chain is built from TRBV7-3 and TRBJ1-2; D is possibly TRBD1 (6 bases). Between the trimmed V and J ends, which lost 8 bases and 4 bases, there was a span of 14 bases. The CDR3 is made up of 13 amino acids. Germline CDR1 and CDR2: SGHTA and FQGTGA. The CDR3, as DNA: TGTGCCAGCGGCGGACAGACTGGCTATGGCTACACCTTC. It codes for CASGGQTGYGYTF.

CDR3 DNA: TGTGCCAGCAGCTTGCGGGGGCCCTATGGCTACACCTTC. Protein: CASSLRGPYGYTF. The chain employs TRBV5-4 and TRBJ1-2; D is perhaps TRBD1 (6 bases). Germline values: CDR1 SGHNT, CDR2 YYREEE (reference sequence). The CDR3 runs to 13 residues. Trimming cost V 1 base and J 4 bases, with 8 bases left between them.